This TCR beta chain was identified during a study of blood T cell repertoires in COVID-19. About the research overall: From T cells, B-cell-depleted T cells, or PBMCs came the material, which was cDNA or gDNA.

The V segment lost 7 bases and the J segment 0 bases; nucleotides outside the gene matches: 5. This CDR3 has 14 amino acids. CDR1 and CDR2 from the germline V gene are SQVTM and ANQGSEA. In the source study's methods: Amplification from reference gene primers served as the basis for estimated nucleated cell counts. The assay was immunoSEQ multiplex PCR, and TCRdb's table has in-frame clones only and misses some. From that table come the V and J calls and clone size; the DNA was used to work out D and trimming. The sample lists about 120,000 clones, 76% seen once, with around 3.5% in the top ten. The chain links TRBV29-1 to TRBJ1-4; TRBD1 matches at 7 bases. The TCR originated in an elderly woman with acute or convalescent COVID-19. Sequencing used peripheral blood. The CDR3 DNA follows: TGCAGCGCCGAAGGGACAGCAACTAATGAAAAACTGTTTTTT. Translating gives CSAEGTATNEKLFF.